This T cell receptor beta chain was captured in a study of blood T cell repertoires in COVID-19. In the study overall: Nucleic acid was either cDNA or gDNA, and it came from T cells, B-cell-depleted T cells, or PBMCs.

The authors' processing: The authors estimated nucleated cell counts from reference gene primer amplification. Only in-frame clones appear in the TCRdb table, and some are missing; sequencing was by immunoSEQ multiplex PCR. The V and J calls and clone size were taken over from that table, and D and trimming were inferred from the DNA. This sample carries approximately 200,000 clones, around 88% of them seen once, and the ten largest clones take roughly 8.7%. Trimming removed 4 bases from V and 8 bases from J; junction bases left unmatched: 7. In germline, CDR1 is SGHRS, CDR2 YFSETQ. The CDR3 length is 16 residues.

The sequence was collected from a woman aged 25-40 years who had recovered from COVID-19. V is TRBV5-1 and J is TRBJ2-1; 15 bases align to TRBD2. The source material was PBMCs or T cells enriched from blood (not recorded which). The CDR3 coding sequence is TGCGCCAGCAGCGGAGGGACTAGCGGGAGGAGTGATGAGCAGTTCTTC. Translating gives CASSGGTSGRSDEQFF.